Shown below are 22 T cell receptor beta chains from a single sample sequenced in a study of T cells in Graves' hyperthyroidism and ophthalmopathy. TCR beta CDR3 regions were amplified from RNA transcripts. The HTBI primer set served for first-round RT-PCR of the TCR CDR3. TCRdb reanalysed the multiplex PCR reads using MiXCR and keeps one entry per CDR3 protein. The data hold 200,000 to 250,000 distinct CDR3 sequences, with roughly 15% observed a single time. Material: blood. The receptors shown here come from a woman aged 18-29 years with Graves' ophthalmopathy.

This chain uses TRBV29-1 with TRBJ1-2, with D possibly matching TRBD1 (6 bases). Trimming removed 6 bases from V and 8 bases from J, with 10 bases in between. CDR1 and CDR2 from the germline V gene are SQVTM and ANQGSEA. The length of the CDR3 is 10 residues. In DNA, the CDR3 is TGCAGCGTCGAGACAGGAGGCTACACCTTC. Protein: CSVETGGYTF.

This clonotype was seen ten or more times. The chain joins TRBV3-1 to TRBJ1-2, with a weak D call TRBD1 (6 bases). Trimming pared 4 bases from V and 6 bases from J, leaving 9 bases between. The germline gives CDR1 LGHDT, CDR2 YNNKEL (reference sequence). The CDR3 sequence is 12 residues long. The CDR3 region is CASSPQGNGYTF. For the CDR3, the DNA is TGTGCCAGCAGCCCTCAGGGGAATGGCTACACCTTC.

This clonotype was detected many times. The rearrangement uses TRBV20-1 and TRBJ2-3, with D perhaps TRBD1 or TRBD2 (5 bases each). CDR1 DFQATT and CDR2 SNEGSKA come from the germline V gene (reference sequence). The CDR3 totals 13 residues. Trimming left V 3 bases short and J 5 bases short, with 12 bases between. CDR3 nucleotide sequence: TGCAGTGCTAGGTGGGGGAGTGGAGATACGCAGTATTTT. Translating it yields CSARWGSGDTQYF.

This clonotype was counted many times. The CDR3 region is CASSVGGQGANEQFF. The CDR3 nucleotides are TGTGCCAGCAGCGTAGGCGGACAGGGGGCGAATGAGCAGTTCTTC. The chain is built from TRBV9 and TRBJ2-1; 11 bases line up with TRBD1. After removal of 0 bases from V and 7 bases from J, the junction contained 3 bases not matched to a gene. CDR3 length: 15 amino acids. The germline CDR1 and CDR2 sequences are SGDLS and YYNGEE.

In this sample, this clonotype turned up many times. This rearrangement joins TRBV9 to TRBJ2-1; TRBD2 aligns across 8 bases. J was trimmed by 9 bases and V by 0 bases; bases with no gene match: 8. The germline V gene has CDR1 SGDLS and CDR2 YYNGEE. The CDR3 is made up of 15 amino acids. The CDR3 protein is CASSVDPGGTGEQFF. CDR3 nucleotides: TGTGCCAGCAGCGTAGATCCGGGGGGGACGGGTGAGCAGTTCTTC.

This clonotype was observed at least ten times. The CDR3 protein is CASSVEGEQFF. The CDR3 bases are TGTGCCAGCTCGGTTGAGGGCGAGCAGTTCTTC. The V gene is TRBV2, the J gene TRBJ2-1; tentative D call: TRBD2 (5 bases). Per the germline V gene, CDR1 is SNHLY and CDR2 is FYNNEI. V gave up 8 bases and J gave up 10 bases, with 12 bases separating them. The CDR3 has 11 residues. Variable domain in full (rest from reference TRBV2 and TRBJ2-1): EPEVTQTPSHQVTQMGQEVILRCVPISNHLYFYWYRQILGQKVEFLVSFYNNEISEKSEIFDDQFSVERPDGSNFTLKIRSTKLEDSAMYFCASSVEGEQFFGPGTRLTVL.

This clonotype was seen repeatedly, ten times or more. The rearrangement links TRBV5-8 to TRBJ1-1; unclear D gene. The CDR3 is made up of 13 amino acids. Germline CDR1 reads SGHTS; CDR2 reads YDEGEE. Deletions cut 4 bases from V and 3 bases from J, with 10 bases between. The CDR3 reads CASSLNRDTEAFF. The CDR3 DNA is TGTGCCAGCAGCCTAAACCGCGACACTGAAGCTTTCTTT.

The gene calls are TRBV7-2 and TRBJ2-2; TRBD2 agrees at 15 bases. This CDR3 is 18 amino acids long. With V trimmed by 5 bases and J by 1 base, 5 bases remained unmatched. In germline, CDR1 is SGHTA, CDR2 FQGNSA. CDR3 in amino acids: CASSAPGLAGGNTGELFF. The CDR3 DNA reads TGTGCCAGCAGCGCTCCGGGACTAGCGGGGGGGAACACCGGGGAGCTGTTTTTT.

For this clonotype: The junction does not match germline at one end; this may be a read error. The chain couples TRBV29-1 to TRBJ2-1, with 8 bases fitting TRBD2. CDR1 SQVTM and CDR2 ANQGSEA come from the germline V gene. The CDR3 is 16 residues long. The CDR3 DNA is TGCAGCGTTGATAGTTACCTAGCGGGCTCCTACGATGAGCAGTTCTTC. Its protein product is CSVDSYLAGSYDEQFF.

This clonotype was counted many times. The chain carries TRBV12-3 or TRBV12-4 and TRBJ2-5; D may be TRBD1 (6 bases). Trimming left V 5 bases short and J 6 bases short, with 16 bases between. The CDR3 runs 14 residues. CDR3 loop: CASSNNRETKTQYF. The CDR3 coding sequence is TGTGCCAGCAGTAACAACAGGGAGACCAAGACCCAGTACTTC.

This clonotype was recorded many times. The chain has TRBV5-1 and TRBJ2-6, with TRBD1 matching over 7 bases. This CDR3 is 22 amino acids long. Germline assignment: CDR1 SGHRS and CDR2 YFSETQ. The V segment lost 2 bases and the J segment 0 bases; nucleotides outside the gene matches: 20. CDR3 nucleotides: TGCGCCAGCAGCTTTTACGATTCGTATGGACAGGCAGGAAACTCTGGGGCCAACGTCCTGACTTTC. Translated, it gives CASSFYDSYGQAGNSGANVLTF.

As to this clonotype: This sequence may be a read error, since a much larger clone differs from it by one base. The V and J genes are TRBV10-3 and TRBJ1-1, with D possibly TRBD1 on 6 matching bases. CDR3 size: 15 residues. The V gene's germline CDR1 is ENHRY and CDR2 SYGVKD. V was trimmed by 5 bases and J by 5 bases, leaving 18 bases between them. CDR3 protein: CAISSEDKGETEAFF. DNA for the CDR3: TGTGCCATCAGTAGCGAGGACAAGGGGGAAACTGAAGCTTTCTTT.

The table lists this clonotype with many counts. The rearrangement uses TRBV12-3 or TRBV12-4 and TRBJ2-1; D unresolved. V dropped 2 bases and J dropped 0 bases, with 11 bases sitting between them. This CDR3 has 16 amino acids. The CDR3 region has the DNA TGTGCCAGCAGTTTATACGGCGCTAGCTCCTACAATGAGCAGTTCTTC. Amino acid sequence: CASSLYGASSYNEQFF.

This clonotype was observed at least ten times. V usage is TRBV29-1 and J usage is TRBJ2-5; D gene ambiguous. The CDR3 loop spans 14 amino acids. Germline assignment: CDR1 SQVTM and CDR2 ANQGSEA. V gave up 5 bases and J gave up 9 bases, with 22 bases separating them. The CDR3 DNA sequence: TGCAGCGTTTCTCTGGACGGACCGAACGGGTCCCAGTACTTC. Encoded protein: CSVSLDGPNGSQYF.

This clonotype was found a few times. DNA for the CDR3: TGTGCCAGCAGCTTAAGTCTGGGGACTAGCGGGGAAAAGACCCAGTACTTC. This gives the protein CASSLSLGTSGEKTQYF. The genes are TRBV7-2 and TRBJ2-5; TRBD2 matches at 13 bases. The CDR3 is 17 residues long. Unmatched junction bases numbered 9, after V lost 2 bases and J lost 6 bases. Germline values: CDR1 SGHTA, CDR2 FQGNSA.

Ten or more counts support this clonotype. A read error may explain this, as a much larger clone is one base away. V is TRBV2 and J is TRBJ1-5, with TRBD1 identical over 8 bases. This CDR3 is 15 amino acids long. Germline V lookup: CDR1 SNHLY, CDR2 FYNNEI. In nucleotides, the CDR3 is TGTGCCGGCAGCTCACACGGACAGGGCGGAGAGCCCCAGCATTTT. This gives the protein CAGSSHGQGGEPQHF.

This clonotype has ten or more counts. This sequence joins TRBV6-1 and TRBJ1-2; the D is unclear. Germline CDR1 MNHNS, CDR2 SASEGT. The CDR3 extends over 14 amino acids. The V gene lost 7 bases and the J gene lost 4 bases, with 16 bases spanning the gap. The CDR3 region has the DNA TGTGCCAGCAACGCAGTCGGGTCTCGCTATGGCTACACCTTC. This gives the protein CASNAVGSRYGYTF.

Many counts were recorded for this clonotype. CDR3 in amino acids: CASRQPRHRGEETQYF. In nucleotides, the CDR3 is TGTGCCAGCAGACAACCCCGGCACAGGGGAGAGGAGACCCAGTACTTC. The rearrangement links TRBV28 to TRBJ2-5, with 7 bases identical to TRBD1. Germline CDR1 reads MDHEN; CDR2 reads SYDVKM. Losses at the gene ends were 6 bases for V and 5 bases for J; bases not matched to a gene: 15. This CDR3 is built from 16 residues.

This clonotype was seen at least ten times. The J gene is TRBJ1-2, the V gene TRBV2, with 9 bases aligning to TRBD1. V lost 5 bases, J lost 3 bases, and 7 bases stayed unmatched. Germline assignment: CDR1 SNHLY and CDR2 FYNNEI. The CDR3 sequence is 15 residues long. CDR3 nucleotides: TGTGCCAGCAGTTCGACTTGGACAGGGGACTATGGCTACACCTTC. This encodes CASSSTWTGDYGYTF. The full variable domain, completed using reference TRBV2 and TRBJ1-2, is EPEVTQTPSHQVTQMGQEVILRCVPISNHLYFYWYRQILGQKVEFLVSFYNNEISEKSEIFDDQFSVERPDGSNFTLKIRSTKLEDSAMYFCASSSTWTGDYGYTFGSGTRLTVV.

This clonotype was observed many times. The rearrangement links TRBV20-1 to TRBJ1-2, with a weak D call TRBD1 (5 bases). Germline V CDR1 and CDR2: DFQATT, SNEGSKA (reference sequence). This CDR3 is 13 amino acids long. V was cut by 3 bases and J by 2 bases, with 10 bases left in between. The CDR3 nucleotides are TGCAGTGCTAGTCTGCCAGGGAACTATGGCTACACCTTC. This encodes CSASLPGNYGYTF.

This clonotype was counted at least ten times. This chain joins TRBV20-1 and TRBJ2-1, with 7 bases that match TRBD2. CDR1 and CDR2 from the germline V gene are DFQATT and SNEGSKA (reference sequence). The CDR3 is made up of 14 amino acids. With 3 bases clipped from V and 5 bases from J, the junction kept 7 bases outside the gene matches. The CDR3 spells CSARLGGRNNEQFF. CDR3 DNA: TGCAGTGCTAGGCTCGGGGGGAGGAACAATGAGCAGTTCTTC.

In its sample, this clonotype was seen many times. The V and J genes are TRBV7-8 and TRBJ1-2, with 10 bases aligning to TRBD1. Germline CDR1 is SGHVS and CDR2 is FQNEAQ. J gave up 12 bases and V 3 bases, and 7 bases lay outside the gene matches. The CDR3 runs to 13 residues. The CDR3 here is CASSLGQGSLNTF. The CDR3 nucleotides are TGTGCCAGCAGCTTGGGACAGGGGAGTCTCAACACCTTC. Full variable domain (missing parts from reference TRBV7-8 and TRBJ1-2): GAGVSQSPRYKVAKRGQDVALRCDPISGHVSLFWYQQALGQGPEFLTYFQNEAQLDKSGLPSDRFFAERPEGSVSTLKIQRTQQEDSAVYLCASSLGQGSLNTFGSGTRLTVV.